Presented here are 10 T cell receptor beta chains from one specimen sequenced in a study of cytomegalovirus exposure and HLA in healthy donors. In the PCR, 60 Vbeta and 13 Jbeta primers were used. Assay used: immunoSEQ multiplex PCR; TCRdb lists only in-frame clones, some missing. The sample lists around 150,000 clones; about four fifths were seen once. Sequencing used PBMCs. These receptor sequences come from a woman in her forties or fifties in good health and CMV-seronegative.

V is TRBV2 and J is TRBJ1-2; TRBD1 is a possible D gene (6 bases). V shed 7 bases and J shed 3 bases, with 15 bases lying between them. The germline V gene encodes CDR1 SNHLY and CDR2 FYNNEI. The CDR3 covers 14 residues. CDR3 amino acids: CASKKQGMDYGYTF. For the CDR3, the DNA is TGTGCCAGCAAAAAACAGGGTATGGACTATGGCTACACCTTC.

The chain links TRBV5-6 to TRBJ2-7, with 9 bases matching TRBD2. This CDR3 contains 14 residues. Looked up from germline, CDR1 is SGHDT and CDR2 is YYEEEE. V trimming: 5 bases; J trimming: 3 bases; junction bases outside the gene matches: 6. The CDR3 DNA sequence: TGTGCCAGCAGTTACGGGACTAGCAGCTACGAGCAGTACTTC. Protein product: CASSYGTSSYEQYF.

The gene calls are TRBV29-1 and TRBJ2-1; D uncertain. The CDR3 length is 15 residues. Trimming took off 8 bases at V and 1 base at J, with 18 bases between the two ends. CDR1 and CDR2 (germline): SQVTM, ANQGSEA. The CDR3 protein is CSPLARPRSYNEQFF. The CDR3 nucleotides read TGCAGCCCCCTCGCCCGGCCGAGGTCCTACAATGAGCAGTTCTTC.

The chain links TRBV15 to TRBJ1-2; no clear D. CDR1 LNHNV and CDR2 YYDKDF come from the germline V gene (reference sequence). V lost 0 bases and J 4 bases, leaving 9 bases between the germline ends. There are 14 residues in the CDR3. DNA of the CDR3: TGTGCCACCAGCAGAGATCGATGGAGCTATGGCTACACCTTC. As protein: CATSRDRWSYGYTF.

The rearrangement uses TRBV5-1 and TRBJ2-3; 10 bases agree with TRBD2. Looked up from germline, CDR1 is SGHRS and CDR2 is YFSETQ. With 4 bases clipped from V and 4 bases from J, the junction kept 3 bases outside the gene matches. This CDR3 is built from 14 residues. The CDR3 here is CASSDSGGADTQYF. The CDR3 nucleotides read TGCGCCAGCAGCGACAGCGGGGGGGCAGATACGCAGTATTTT.

This clone was seen a few times. The chain links TRBV19 to TRBJ1-2; 10 bases match TRBD1. The CDR3 extends over 17 amino acids. CDR1 is LNHDA and CDR2 is SQIVND in the germline V gene (reference sequence). Germline trimming cut 10 bases from V and 1 base from J; bases unmatched to any gene: 15. The CDR3 region is CATRPRTGGNLNYGYTF. In nucleotides, the CDR3 is TGTGCCACCAGGCCCAGGACAGGGGGAAACCTTAACTATGGCTACACCTTC.

The J gene is TRBJ1-6, the V gene TRBV9; the match to TRBD1 covers 7 bases. The J segment lost 5 bases and the V segment lost 3 bases, leaving 5 bases of the junction unmatched. Germline V CDR1 and CDR2: SGDLS, YYNGEE. This CDR3 has 15 residues. The CDR3, as DNA: TGTGCCAGCAGCGACGGGACAGTCGATAATTCACCCCTCCACTTT. Protein: CASSDGTVDNSPLHF. The full variable domain, completed using reference TRBV9 and TRBJ1-6, is DSGVTQTPKHLITATGQRVTLRCSPRSGDLSVYWYQQSLDQGLQFLIQYYNGEERAKGNILERFSAQQFPDLHSELNLSSLELGDSALYFCASSDGTVDNSPLHFGNGTRLTVT.

This clone was found once. This chain connects TRBV13 to TRBJ2-3; D gene uncertain. V was trimmed by 4 bases and J by 0 bases, leaving 8 bases between them. This CDR3 has 14 amino acids. Germline V lookup: CDR1 PRHDT, CDR2 FYEKMQ (reference sequence). The CDR3 region has the DNA TGTGCCAGCAGCTATACTCCTAGCACAGATACGCAGTATTTT. It is translated as CASSYTPSTDTQYF. The whole variable domain, filled in from reference TRBV13 and TRBJ2-3, reads AAGVIQSPRHLIKEKRETATLKCYPIPRHDTVYWYQQGPGQDPQFLISFYEKMQSDKGSIPDRFSAQQFSDYHSELNMSSLELGDSALYFCASSYTPSTDTQYFGPGTRLTVL.

V is TRBV5-1 and J is TRBJ2-2; D is ambiguous. Germline CDR1 reads SGHRS; CDR2 reads YFSETQ. This CDR3 contains 14 residues. V lost 0 bases and J lost 6, with 9 bases in between. In DNA form, the CDR3 reads TGCGCCAGCAGCTTGGATCCAGTATCCGGGGAGCTGTTTTTT. Residues: CASSLDPVSGELFF. Filled out from reference TRBV5-1 and TRBJ2-2, the complete variable domain reads KAGVTQTPRYLIKTRGQQVTLSCSPISGHRSVSWYQQTPGQGLQFLFEYFSETQRNKGNFPGRFSGRQFSNSRSEMNVSTLELGDSALYLCASSLDPVSGELFFGEGSRLTVL.

This clone was counted between two and nine times. V is TRBV18 and J is TRBJ2-3; possibly TRBD1 for D (6 bases). Deletions cut 4 bases from V and 6 bases from J, with 14 bases between. The germline CDR1 and CDR2 sequences are KGHSH and LQKENI. There are 14 residues in the CDR3. The CDR3 loop reads CASSLRGSSDTQYF. In DNA form, the CDR3 reads TGTGCCAGCTCACTGAGGGGGAGTTCCGATACGCAGTATTTT.